One and the same sample provided the 8 T cell receptor beta chains below, sequenced in a study of T cell changes during pregnancy in multiple sclerosis. Sequencing used immunoSEQ multiplex PCR; TCRdb keeps in-frame clones, though not all of them. The top ten hold just over 0.55% of the sample, which has some 37,000 clones, 88% seen once. This material consisted of CD4+ T cells from peripheral blood mononuclear cells, taken in the first trimester of pregnancy. The receptors shown here come from a female donor with multiple sclerosis, enrolled in a pregnancy study.

This clone appeared once. The chain uses TRBV19 and TRBJ1-4; D possibly corresponds to TRBD1 (6 bases). The CDR3 is made up of 14 amino acids. Trimming left V 5 bases short and J 8 bases short, with 15 bases between. CDR1 is LNHDA, CDR2 SQIVND, per germline (reference sequence). In DNA, the CDR3 is TGTGCCAGTAGTCCCGCAGGGGTTGGAGAAAAACTGTTTTTT. The encoded protein is CASSPAGVGEKLFF.

This rearrangement joins TRBV13 to TRBJ1-1; TRBD1 might be the D (6 bases). This CDR3 region has 14 residues. Trimming left V 5 bases short and J 7 bases short, with 17 bases between. Germline V lookup: CDR1 PRHDT, CDR2 FYEKMQ (reference sequence). The CDR3 protein is CASSPVRGALEAFF. The CDR3 nucleotides read TGTGCCAGCAGCCCGGTGCGGGGGGCTCTTGAAGCTTTCTTT.

V usage is TRBV27 and J usage is TRBJ2-5, with 9 bases aligning to TRBD1. The DNA end lines up better with TRBJ2-7; the J call may be wrong. Germline-derived CDR1 and CDR2 are MNHEY and SMNVEV (reference sequence). This CDR3 is built from 17 residues. The chain's CDR3 is CASRPHRGRDRDYEQYF. The CDR3 nucleotides are TGTGCCAGCAGGCCTCATCGGGGCAGGGACAGGGATTACGAGCAGTACTTC.

The chain carries TRBV6-5 and TRBJ1-2; possible D gene TRBD1, 5 bases. Trimming left V 7 bases short and J 5 bases short, with 11 bases between. Germline assignment: CDR1 MNHEY and CDR2 SVGAGI. The CDR3 covers 12 residues. DNA of the CDR3: TGTGCCAGCACCCCCGGGGGGTATGGCTACACCTTC. It encodes CASTPGGYGYTF.

The chain carries TRBV25-1 and TRBJ1-1; the D is unclear. This CDR3 is built from 14 residues. Trimming stripped 3 bases from V and 4 bases from J, with 12 bases between. Per the germline V gene, CDR1 is MGHDK and CDR2 is SYGVNS. Here the CDR3 reads CASSDPLTGTEAFF. The CDR3 nucleotides read TGTGCCAGCAGTGATCCCTTAACTGGCACTGAAGCTTTCTTT.

The rearrangement links TRBV4-1 to TRBJ2-7; TRBD1 matches 11 bases. Germline lookup yields CDR1 MGHRA and CDR2 YSYEKL. The CDR3 covers 15 residues. V lost 3 bases, J lost 2 bases, and 3 bases stayed unmatched. This CDR3 is CASSHLGQGAYEQYF. The DNA of the CDR3 is TGCGCCAGCAGCCATTTGGGACAGGGGGCCTACGAGCAGTACTTC.

V usage is TRBV19 and J usage is TRBJ1-2; possible D gene TRBD1, 5 bases. The CDR3 extends over 15 amino acids. Trimming left V 3 bases short and J 10 bases short, with 21 bases between. In germline, CDR1 is LNHDA, CDR2 SQIVND (reference sequence). The CDR3 sequence: CASSMVLLGTGDYTF. The CDR3 DNA reads TGTGCCAGTAGTATGGTACTACTCGGGACGGGAGACTACACCTTC.

V and J are TRBV5-4 and TRBJ2-7, with a weak D call TRBD1 (6 bases). CDR1 and CDR2 (germline): SGHNT, YYREEE (reference sequence). Trimming cost V 5 bases and J 6 bases, with 18 bases left between them. There are 14 residues in the CDR3. The CDR3 nucleotides read TGTGCCAGCAGATGGGCCGAGGGGGTAGGCGAGCAGTACTTC. Translating gives CASRWAEGVGEQYF.